A single T cell receptor beta chain is shown here with its context. The antigen remains unidentified. This sample was taken from a study of shared clonotypes between healthy human individuals. Study information: Donors had three CD4 naive, three CD4 memory, two CD8 naive and one CD8 memory plate apiece.

As processed by the authors: Because ImmunoSEQ provided only junction sequences with no quality scores, the filtering differed. TCRdb's copy holds only in-frame clones and misses some; the assay was immunoSEQ multiplex PCR. V and J calls and clone size are those listed in that table; D and trimming were worked out from the DNA. The sample records 950,000 to 1,100,000 clones, around 75% being singletons. Looked up from germline, CDR1 is SGHRS and CDR2 is YFSETQ. Trimming stripped 2 bases from V and 2 bases from J, with 10 bases between. This CDR3 comprises 14 residues. Study-wide results and limits: Naive subsets usually exceeded memory subsets in estimated richness.

The source of this sequence is a man in his late teens or twenties in good health. The chain recombines TRBV5-1 with TRBJ2-5; TRBD1 might be the D (6 bases). What was sequenced was memory CD4+ T cells sorted from blood. Subset here: CD45RA-negative fraction. CDR3 in DNA: TGCGCCAGCAGCTTCCAGGGGATTCAAGAGACCCAGTACTTC. This gives the protein CASSFQGIQETQYF.